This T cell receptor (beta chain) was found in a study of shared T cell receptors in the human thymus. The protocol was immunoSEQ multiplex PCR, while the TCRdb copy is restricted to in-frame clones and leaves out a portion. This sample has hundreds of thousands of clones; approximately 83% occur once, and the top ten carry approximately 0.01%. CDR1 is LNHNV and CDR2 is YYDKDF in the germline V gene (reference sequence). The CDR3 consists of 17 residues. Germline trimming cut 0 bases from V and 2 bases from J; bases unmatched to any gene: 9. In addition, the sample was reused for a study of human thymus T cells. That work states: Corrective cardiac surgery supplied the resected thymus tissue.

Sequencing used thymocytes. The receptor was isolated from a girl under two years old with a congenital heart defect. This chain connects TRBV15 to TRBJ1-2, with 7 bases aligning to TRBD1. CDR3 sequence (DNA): TGTGCCACCAGCAGAGATCAGGGGGTTGGGGGAAACTATGGCTACACCTTC. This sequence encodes CATSRDQGVGGNYGYTF.